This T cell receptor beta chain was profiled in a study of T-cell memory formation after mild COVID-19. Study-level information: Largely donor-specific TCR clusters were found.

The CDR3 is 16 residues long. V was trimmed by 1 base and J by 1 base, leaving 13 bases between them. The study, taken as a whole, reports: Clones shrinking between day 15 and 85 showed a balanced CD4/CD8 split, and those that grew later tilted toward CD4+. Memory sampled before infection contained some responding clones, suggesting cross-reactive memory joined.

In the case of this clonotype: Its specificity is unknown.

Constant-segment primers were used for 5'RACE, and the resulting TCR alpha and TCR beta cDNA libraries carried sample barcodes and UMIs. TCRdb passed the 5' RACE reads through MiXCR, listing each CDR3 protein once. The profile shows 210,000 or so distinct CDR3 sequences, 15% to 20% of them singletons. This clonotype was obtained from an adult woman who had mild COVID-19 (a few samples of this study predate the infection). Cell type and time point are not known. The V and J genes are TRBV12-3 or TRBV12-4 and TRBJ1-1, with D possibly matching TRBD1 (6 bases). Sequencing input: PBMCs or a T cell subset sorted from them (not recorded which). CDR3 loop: CASSLGNRVGNTEAFF. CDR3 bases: TGTGCCAGCAGTTTAGGTAACAGGGTAGGGAACACTGAAGCTTTCTTT.